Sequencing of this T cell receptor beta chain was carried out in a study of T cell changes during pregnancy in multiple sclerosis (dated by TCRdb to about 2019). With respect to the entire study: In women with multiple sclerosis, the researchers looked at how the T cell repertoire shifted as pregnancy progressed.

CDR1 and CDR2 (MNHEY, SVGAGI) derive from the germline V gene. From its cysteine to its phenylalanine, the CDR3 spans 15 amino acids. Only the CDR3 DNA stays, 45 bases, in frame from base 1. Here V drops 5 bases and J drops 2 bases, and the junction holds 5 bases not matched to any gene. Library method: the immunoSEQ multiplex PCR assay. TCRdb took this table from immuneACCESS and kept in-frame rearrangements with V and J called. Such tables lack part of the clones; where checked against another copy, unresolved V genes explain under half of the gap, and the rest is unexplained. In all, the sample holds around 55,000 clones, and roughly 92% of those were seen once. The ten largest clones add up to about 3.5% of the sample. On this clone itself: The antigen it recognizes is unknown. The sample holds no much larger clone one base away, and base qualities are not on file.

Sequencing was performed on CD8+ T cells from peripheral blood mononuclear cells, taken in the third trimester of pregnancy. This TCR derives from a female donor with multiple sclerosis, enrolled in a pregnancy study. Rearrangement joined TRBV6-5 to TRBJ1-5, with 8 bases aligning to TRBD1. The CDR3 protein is CASSPDRGGNQPQHF. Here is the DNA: TGTGCCAGCAGTCCCGACAGGGGTGGCAATCAGCCCCAGCATTTT.